Sequencing of this T cell receptor (beta chain) was carried out in a study of T-cell memory formation after mild COVID-19. Study observations and caveats: Day 15 to 85 contractors were CD4/CD8 balanced; later expanders leaned CD4+.

Amplification by 5'RACE using constant-segment primers produced TCR alpha and TCR beta cDNA libraries that carried sample barcodes and UMIs. TCRdb reprocessed the 5' RACE reads with MiXCR, giving one entry per CDR3 protein. The sample holds 250,000 to 350,000 distinct CDR3 sequences, about 16% seen once. The V gene end was trimmed by 5 bases and the J gene end by 3 bases; junction bases not matched to a gene: 7. Looked up from germline, CDR1 is SGHTA and CDR2 is FQGNSA. This CDR3 is 14 amino acids long. This clonotype was counted only a few times. Its antigen is not known. The sequencing sample was made of PBMCs or a T cell subset sorted from them (not recorded which). The source of this sequence is a young man who had mild COVID-19 (a few samples of this study predate the infection). Cell type and time point are not known. The chain joins TRBV7-2 to TRBJ2-7; 7 nucleotides line up with TRBD1. For the CDR3, the DNA is TGTGCCAGCAGCCCCGGGGACAGCTACTACGAGCAGTACTTC. Encoded protein: CASSPGDSYYEQYF.